Listed below are T cell receptor beta chains from one sample, sequenced in a study of CD8+CD57+ T cells in acquired aplastic anemia. TCRdb passed the reads through MiXCR, listing each CDR3 protein once. The sample lists some 410,000 distinct CDR3 sequences, about two thirds occurring once. Sequencing was performed on sorted CD4+, CD8+, or CD8+CD57+ T cells (not recorded which) from PBMCs. Every receptor here comes from a human donor in good health, serving as a control. Each CDR3 is given with its conserved first and last residue. The D gene is left open where the match is weak. The size field is filled for only some rows; it gives once, few, many or a size class.

D	V	J	size	CDR3	DNA
TRBD1	TRBV20-1	TRBJ1-2	NA	CSANQGAVYAF	TGCAGTGCTAATCAGGGGGCGGTATACGCCTTC
NA	TRBV19	TRBJ1-6	NA	CASSGGGNYNSPLHF	TGTGCCAGTAGTGGGGGGGGCAACTATAATTCACCCCTCCACTTT
NA	TRBV11-3	TRBJ2-6	NA	CASSPGLREYVLTF	TGTGCCAGCAGCCCGGGACTCAGGGAATACGTCCTGACTTTC
NA	TRBV12-3/TRBV12-4	TRBJ1-2	NA	CASTHQDLLGYTF	TGTGCCAGCACCCACCAGGACCTCCTCGGCTACACCTTC
NA	TRBV2	TRBJ1-2	NA	CASTNAINTYGYTF	TGTGCCAGCACAAACGCGATCAATACGTATGGCTACACCTTC
NA	TRBV9	TRBJ1-6	once	CATSDGAGTPSHF	TGTGCCACCAGCGACGGGGCAGGGACACCCAGCCACTTT
NA	TRBV19	TRBJ2-7	NA	CASSNRGSSYEQYF	TGTGCCAGCAGTAACCGAGGCAGCTCCTACGAGCAGTACTTC
NA	TRBV20-1	TRBJ2-5	NA	CSARDPLTQYF	TGCAGTGCTAGAGATCCATTAACCCAGTACTTC
NA	TRBV2	TRBJ2-1	few	CASSRSGNYNEQFF	TGTGCCAGCAGTAGGAGCGGAAACTACAATGAGCAGTTCTTC
NA	TRBV11-2	TRBJ2-5	once	CASSLGGASSETQYF	TGTGCCAGCAGCTTAGGGGGGGCCAGCTCGGAGACCCAGTACTTC
NA	TRBV19	TRBJ1-3	NA	CASTMTEGNKIYF	TGTGCCAGCACTATGACAGAGGGAAACAAGATATATTTT
NA	TRBV2	TRBJ1-2	NA	CASSLNEEGGYTF	TGTGCCAGCAGCTTGAATGAGGAGGGTGGCTACACCTTC
NA	TRBV7-2	TRBJ2-6	NA	CASSTTGANVLTF	TGTGCCAGCAGCACCACAGGGGCCAACGTCCTGACTTTC
NA	TRBV9	TRBJ1-5	NA	CASSPLREKPWGGGQHF	TGTGCCAGCAGCCCCCTGCGAGAGAAGCCCTGGGGAGGGGGCCAGCATTTT
TRBD1	TRBV29-1	TRBJ1-1	few	CSVLHPPGGLGEAFF	TGCAGCGTCCTCCATCCTCCAGGGGGCCTGGGGGAAGCTTTCTTT
NA	TRBV20-1	TRBJ2-5	many	CSARDSGEPYETQYF	TGCAGTGCTAGAGATTCCGGGGAGCCTTATGAGACCCAGTACTTC
NA	TRBV19	TRBJ1-2	many	CASSRAQSPMGGYTF	TGTGCCAGTAGCCGCGCTCAGTCCCCGATGGGAGGCTACACCTTC
TRBD1	TRBV10-3	TRBJ2-6	NA	CAIRQGAGANVLTF	TGTGCCATCAGACAGGGGGCTGGGGCCAACGTCCTGACTTTC
NA	TRBV5-4	TRBJ2-1	NA	CASSLDKADQHEQFF	TGTGCCAGCAGCCTAGACAAAGCGGATCAGCATGAGCAGTTCTTC
NA	TRBV5-1	TRBJ1-4	many	CASSPEGQPNEKLFF	TGCGCCAGCAGCCCGGAGGGACAACCTAATGAAAAACTGTTTTTT
TRBD1	TRBV7-2	TRBJ2-2	NA	CASSLRRTPGQVFELFF	TGTGCCAGCAGCTTACGAAGAACCCCGGGACAGGTCTTCGAGCTGTTTTTT
TRBD1	TRBV29-1	TRBJ2-2	many	CSVTGTGNTGELFF	TGCAGCGTTACCGGGACAGGGAACACCGGGGAGCTGTTTTTT
NA	TRBV15	TRBJ1-5	few	CATSIQGNQPQHF	TGTGCCACCAGCATTCAGGGAAATCAGCCCCAGCATTTT
NA	TRBV15	TRBJ1-1	NA	CATSRTRMDTAAYF	TGTGCCACCAGCCGCACTAGGATGGACACTGCCGCTTACTTT
NA	TRBV10-3	TRBJ2-7	NA	CASTDGPEGSYEQYF	TGTGCCAGCACCGACGGCCCAGAGGGCTCCTACGAGCAGTACTTC
NA	TRBV6-4	TRBJ1-6	many	CASSQEYNSPLHF	TGTGCCAGCAGTCAGGAATATAATTCACCCCTCCACTTT
NA	TRBV9	TRBJ1-1	NA	CASSATANYVYTTEAFF	TGTGCCAGCAGCGCCACAGCTAACTATGTCTACACCACTGAAGCTTTCTTT
NA	TRBV7-6	TRBJ1-4	NA	CASSVRGENEELFF	TGTGCCAGCAGCGTCAGGGGCGAGAATGAAGAGCTGTTTTTT
TRBD2	TRBV24-1	TRBJ2-3	many	CATSDRLAGGPDTQYF	TGTGCCACCAGTGACCGACTAGCGGGGGGTCCAGATACGCAGTATTTT